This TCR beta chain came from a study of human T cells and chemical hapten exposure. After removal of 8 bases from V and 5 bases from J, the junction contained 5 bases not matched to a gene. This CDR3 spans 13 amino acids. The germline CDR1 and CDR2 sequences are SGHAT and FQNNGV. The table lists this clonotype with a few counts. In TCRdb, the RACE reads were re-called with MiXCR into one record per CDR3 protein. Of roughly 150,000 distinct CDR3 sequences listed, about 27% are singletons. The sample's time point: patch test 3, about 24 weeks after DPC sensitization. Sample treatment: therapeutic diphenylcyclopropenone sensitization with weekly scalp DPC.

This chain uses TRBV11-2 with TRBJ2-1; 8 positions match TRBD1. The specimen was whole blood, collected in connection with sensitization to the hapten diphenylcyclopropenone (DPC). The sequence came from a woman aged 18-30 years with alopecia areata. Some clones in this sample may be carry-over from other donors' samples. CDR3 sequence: CASGRDRNNEQFF. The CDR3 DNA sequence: TGTGCCAGCGGCCGGGACAGGAACAATGAGCAGTTCTTC.